The rows below give T cell receptor beta chains drawn from one sample of a study of blood T cell repertoires in COVID-19. Using immunoSEQ multiplex PCR, the repertoire was profiled, and TCRdb retains in-frame clones only, with some absent. In the table there are 25,000 to 35,000 clones, 75% to 90% of which are singletons. Source material: peripheral blood. The receptor set was obtained from a man aged 65 to 79 with active COVID-19. Both conserved end residues are trimmed from each CDR3. Each record gives: V gene, clone size, J gene, D gene, CDR3 protein. A D gene is named only where the DNA matches it firmly. Not all rows give a size; the values are once, few, many and, for expanded clones, a class.

TRBV5-5,.,TRBJ2-3,TRBD1,ASSLTGQGAPPDTQY
TRBV27,few,TRBJ2-2,.,ARGNTGELF
TRBV4-2,.,TRBJ2-3,TRBD2,ASSRELAASTDTQY
TRBV7-6,few,TRBJ1-6,.,ASSSDRHNSPLH
TRBV7-6,.,TRBJ2-1,TRBD2,ASSLETSGGVPGPYNEQF
TRBV11-3,.,TRBJ2-2,.,ASSLDRGGRYTGELF
TRBV14,.,TRBJ1-1,.,ASSQGFLNTEAF
TRBV13,.,TRBJ2-3,TRBD2,ASSLRTSGGADTQY
TRBV5-6,.,TRBJ2-2,.,ASSIYRVGGTGELF
TRBV28,.,TRBJ2-5,.,ASSRMRGGGETQY
TRBV3-1/TRBV3-2,.,TRBJ2-1,TRBD2,ASSQDPRGNEQF
TRBV5-1,.,TRBJ2-1,TRBD2,ASSLRSGGAYNEQF
TRBV30,.,TRBJ2-5,.,AWRPLPQETQY
TRBV5-6,.,TRBJ2-1,.,ASSPWRGTAYNEQF
TRBV4-2,.,TRBJ2-7,.,ASSQDYPRALYEQY
TRBV5-1,.,TRBJ2-1,TRBD2,ASSQGLAIGYEQF
TRBV6-2/TRBV6-3,once,TRBJ1-6,.,ASSFREYNSPLH
TRBV3-1/TRBV3-2,.,TRBJ2-5,.,ASSPSLQGRQTQY
TRBV19,.,TRBJ1-1,.,ASSIGGQPHTNTEAF
TRBV24-1,.,TRBJ1-5,TRBD1,ATSDPGQGDNQPQH
TRBV5-5,.,TRBJ1-2,TRBD1,ASSPKMGQGSYGYT
TRBV5-6,.,TRBJ1-5,.,ASSSSGDWTGNQPQH
TRBV18,few,TRBJ1-2,.,ASSPAGGGYGYT
TRBV11-2,.,TRBJ2-3,TRBD2,ASSPSGGAYGDTQY
TRBV10-1,.,TRBJ2-2,.,ASSADPYRGTGELF
TRBV9,.,TRBJ1-2,TRBD1,ASSADPGQGIYGYT
TRBV6-5,.,TRBJ1-4,TRBD1,ASSYSPTGLEEKLF
TRBV6-5,.,TRBJ2-7,.,ASRYTGSSYEQY
TRBV5-1,.,TRBJ1-5,TRBD1,ASSTGTGPTRSNQPQH
TRBV7-8,.,TRBJ2-3,TRBD1,ASSPRDSATDTQY
TRBV30,many,TRBJ2-2,TRBD1,AWRGTDRETGELF
TRBV5-1,.,TRBJ2-2,TRBD1,ASSAATGATGELF
TRBV7-7,once,TRBJ2-6,TRBD1,ASSFCSGTGAFSGANVLT
TRBV7-3,.,TRBJ2-6,.,ASSSGSSGANVLT
TRBV6-5,.,TRBJ2-6,.,ASSPSSSGANVLT
TRBV6-1,few,TRBJ2-1,TRBD2,ASSEAFGLAGEQF
TRBV29-1,.,TRBJ2-5,.,SISQVQETQY
TRBV5-4,.,TRBJ2-2,TRBD1,ASSPGTANTGELF
TRBV2,.,TRBJ1-5,.,ASTTAPYQPQH
TRBV6-2/TRBV6-3,.,TRBJ2-7,TRBD1,ASSPGQYYEQY
TRBV28,once,TRBJ1-1,TRBD1,ASTDRVTEAF
TRBV2,.,TRBJ2-2,TRBD1,ASLPILGQGEGTGELF
TRBV2,few,TRBJ1-5,.,ASRRGANQPQH
TRBV6-6,.,TRBJ2-1,TRBD2,ASRRSPGGYSYNEQF